This TCR beta chain came from a study of shared clonotypes between healthy human individuals. The data were produced by immunoSEQ multiplex PCR, yet TCRdb's version contains in-frame clones alone and is incomplete. The sample has approximately 1,500,000 clones; approximately 98% are singletons. Findings of the study overall: Unshared clonotypes carried lower generation probabilities than those common to all four donors. Clonotype sharing across several donors was observed for roughly 5% of naive CD4 clonotypes.

Points on this clone: Its antigen remains unknown.

CDR1 and CDR2 from the germline V gene are SGHAT and FQNNGV. V shed 5 bases and J 2 bases; nucleotides not matched to a gene: 3. This CDR3 spans 13 amino acids. This rearrangement joins TRBV11-2 to TRBJ2-7; TRBD1 matches 7 bases. Material: naive CD4+ T cells sorted from blood. Subset: CD45RA+ positively selected. The sequence was obtained from a man aged 25 to 45 in good health. CDR3: CASSTGTAYEQYF. CDR3 bases: TGTGCCAGCAGCACCGGGACAGCCTACGAGCAGTACTTC.